This entry concerns a single T cell receptor beta chain. Its antigen is currently unknown. The source of the sample is a study of cytomegalovirus exposure and HLA in healthy donors. Study outcomes and limitations: The study labeled more than 150 TCR beta chains cytomegalovirus-associated.

Libraries were prepared by immunoSEQ multiplex PCR; TCRdb keeps only in-frame clonotypes and omits some of them. The profile shows under 250,000 clones, about 87% of them singletons. Germline CDR1 and CDR2: LNHNV and YYDKDF (reference sequence). This CDR3 has 14 residues. Trimming took 0 bases from V and 4 from J; bases not matched to a gene: 0. The V gene is TRBV15, the J gene TRBJ1-5; 7 bases map to TRBD1. The origin of this receptor is a man younger than 35 in good health and CMV-seronegative. The material sequenced was PBMCs. The CDR3 nucleotides read TGTGCCACCAGCAGAGAACAGGGGAATCAGCCCCAGCATTTT. Protein: CATSREQGNQPQHF.